These 14 T cell receptor beta chains were sequenced from one sample in a study of T-cell reconstitution after alpha-beta-depleted transplantation in children (TCRdb year 2016). The protocol used for the library was PCR. Sequencing instrument: Illumina HiSeq 2500. To normalize quantification of the TCRbeta repertoire, the TCR libraries were built with molecular barcoding that relied on unique molecular identifiers. Through fastp at Q25 and MiXCR, TCRdb rebuilt clones from the public reads, retaining in-frame beta chains. Entries that share a CDR3 protein sequence are merged under the most common genes and DNA. Here the sample has 90,000 to 100,000 distinct CDR3 sequences; about 22% occur a single time. The ten top clones hold around 21% of the sample. The sample's treatment or condition label is to be understood as: allogeneic hematopoietic cell transplantation with graft depleted of TCRalphabeta T cells and CD19 B cells.

The sequencing used PBMCs, collected before TCRalphabeta/CD19-depleted stem cell transplant. The receptors were gathered from a boy younger than 10 with acute lymphoblastic leukemia, due to receive a stem cell transplant.

In DNA, the CDR3 is TGTGCCAGCAGCTTTCTGCCCCGCAGTCGCTCTGGGGCCAACGTCCTGACTTTC. This translates into CASSFLPRSRSGANVLTF. The genes are TRBV7-3 and TRBJ2-6; the D is unclear. The CDR3 is 18 amino acids. Germline V gene lookup returns CDR1 SGHTA and CDR2 FQGTGA. Between the trimmed V and J ends, which lost 3 bases and 0 bases, there was a span of 15 bases. The whole variable domain, filled in from reference TRBV7-3 and TRBJ2-6, reads GAGVSQTPSNKVTEKGKYVELRCDPISGHTALYWYRQSLGQGPEFLIYFQGTGAADDSGLPNDRFFAVRPEGSVSTLKIQRTERGDSAVYLCASSFLPRSRSGANVLTFGAGSRLTVL.

The chain uses TRBV5-1 and TRBJ2-3; D is unclear. The germline V and J ends were trimmed by 0 bases and 6 bases, with 11 bases remaining between them. CDR3 length: 14 residues. CDR1 SGHRS and CDR2 YFSETQ come from the germline V gene. For the CDR3, the DNA is TGCGCCAGCAGCTTGGTTCCCCAGAGGGATACGCAGTATTTT. Protein sequence: CASSLVPQRDTQYF.

V and J are TRBV14 and TRBJ1-1; weak D call: TRBD1 (6 bases). Germline CDR1 reads SGHDN; CDR2 reads FVKESK. Trimming removed 1 base at V and 4 bases at J, with 13 bases between. CDR3 length: 15 residues. Here the CDR3 DNA reads TGTGCCAGCAGCCAAGTGGACAGTTCGCGCACTGAAGCTTTCTTT. It encodes CASSQVDSSRTEAFF. Looking up the rest from reference TRBV14 and TRBJ1-1 gives the full variable domain: EAGVTQFPSHSVIEKGQTVTLRCDPISGHDNLYWYRRVMGKEIKFLLHFVKESKQDESGMPNNRFLAERTGGTYSTLKVQPAELEDSGVYFCASSQVDSSRTEAFFGQGTRLTVV.

There are many counts of this clonotype. The chain recombines TRBV7-2 with TRBJ2-7; the match to TRBD2 covers 10 bases. CDR3 length: 15 residues. Germline values: CDR1 SGHTA, CDR2 FQGNSA. The J segment lost 6 bases and the V segment lost 5 bases, leaving 10 bases of the junction unmatched. Written as DNA, the CDR3 is TGTGCCAGCAGCCTCAATCTAGCGGGAGAATCCGAGCAGTACTTC. Its translation is CASSLNLAGESEQYF.

The chain uses TRBV2 and TRBJ2-3; D gene unclear. Trimming stripped 5 bases from V and 0 bases from J, with 12 bases between. The CDR3 consists of 15 residues. Germline V gene lookup returns CDR1 SNHLY and CDR2 FYNNEI. Here the CDR3 reads CASSSWDTSTDTQYF. CDR3 in DNA: TGTGCCAGCAGTAGTTGGGATACTAGCACAGATACGCAGTATTTT. Full variable domain (rest looked up from reference TRBV2 and TRBJ2-3): EPEVTQTPSHQVTQMGQEVILRCVPISNHLYFYWYRQILGQKVEFLVSFYNNEISEKSEIFDDQFSVERPDGSNFTLKIRSTKLEDSAMYFCASSSWDTSTDTQYFGPGTRLTVL.

V gene TRBV6-2 or TRBV6-3 combines with J gene TRBJ1-1, with a possible D match to TRBD1 (6 bases). The CDR3 is 13 amino acids. Germline CDR1 MNHEY, CDR2 SVGEGT. Trimming left V 7 bases short and J 12 bases short, with 21 bases between. The CDR3 protein is CASNDLQGLRTFF. The CDR3 nucleotides read TGTGCCAGCAACGATCTACAGGGCTTGCGGACTTTCTTT.

V and J are TRBV3-1 and TRBJ1-5; D unresolved. Trimming stripped 0 bases from V and 4 bases from J, with 4 bases between. CDR1 and CDR2 from the germline V gene are LGHDT and YNNKEL (reference sequence). This CDR3 spans 13 amino acids. CDR3 nucleotide sequence: TGTGCCAGCAGCCAAGATATAAATCAGCCCCAGCATTTT. This encodes CASSQDINQPQHF.

This clonotype was found many times. This sequence joins TRBV28 and TRBJ1-6; D is unclear. The CDR3 length is 14 residues. Trimming pared 5 bases from V and 6 bases from J, leaving 11 bases between. Germline V gene sequence: CDR1 MDHEN, CDR2 SYDVKM. The CDR3 DNA sequence: TGTGCCAGCAGTCCTATTAATTCTAATTCACCCCTCCACTTT. This gives the protein CASSPINSNSPLHF.

The gene calls are TRBV6-1 and TRBJ1-1; D call uncertain. The V gene's germline CDR1 is MNHNS and CDR2 SASEGT. Trimming shortened V by 6 bases and J by 0 bases, and 11 bases separated the two germline ends. The CDR3 consists of 14 residues. CDR3 nucleotide sequence: TGTGCCAGCAGGTTGTCGGGAATGAACACTGAAGCTTTCTTT. Protein sequence: CASRLSGMNTEAFF.

The chain recombines TRBV9 with TRBJ2-6, with D perhaps TRBD1 (5 bases). Germline-derived CDR1 and CDR2 are SGDLS and YYNGEE. The germline V and J ends were trimmed by 4 bases and 1 base, with 9 bases remaining between them. The CDR3 is made up of 15 amino acids. Written as DNA, the CDR3 is TGTGCCAGCAGCCCCAGGGTTTCTGGGGCCAACGTCCTGACTTTC. Translated: CASSPRVSGANVLTF.

The chain couples TRBV3-1 to TRBJ2-7, with a tentative D call TRBD2 (6 bases). V was clipped by 2 bases and J by 2 bases, with 16 bases between them. The CDR3 covers 16 residues. The V gene's germline CDR1 is LGHDT and CDR2 YNNKEL (reference sequence). The CDR3 DNA follows: TGTGCCAGCAGCCAAAGTGGGCGGGACCGAACCTACGAGCAGTACTTC. Protein sequence: CASSQSGRDRTYEQYF.

This clonotype has only a few counts. This chain links TRBV28 with TRBJ2-6; D remains unclear. The CDR3 has 14 amino acids. Germline assignment: CDR1 MDHEN and CDR2 SYDVKM. V was clipped by 11 bases and J by 0 bases, with 11 bases between them. The CDR3 here is CAGRSVSGANVLTF. CDR3 sequence (DNA): TGTGCCGGCCGGTCCGTCTCTGGGGCCAACGTCCTGACTTTC.

This clonotype was counted ten times or more. V is TRBV20-1 and J is TRBJ2-1; TRBD2 matches 7 bases. Germline V gene data show CDR1 as DFQATT and CDR2 as SNEGSKA (reference sequence). The CDR3 sequence is 15 residues long. V trimming: 4 bases; J trimming: 7 bases; junction bases outside the gene matches: 13. CDR3 amino acids: CSAIVPLARRNEQFF. The CDR3 nucleotides are TGCAGTGCTATAGTTCCACTAGCGCGAAGGAATGAGCAGTTCTTC.

This clonotype was seen many times. The chain employs TRBV5-1 and TRBJ2-2, with 11 bases fitting TRBD1. Germline trimming cut 4 bases from V and 4 bases from J; bases unmatched to any gene: 0. CDR1 and CDR2 from the germline V gene are SGHRS and YFSETQ. This CDR3 is 14 amino acids long. In DNA, the CDR3 is TGCGCCAGCAGCGGGACAGGGGGCACCGGGGAGCTGTTTTTT. Translating it yields CASSGTGGTGELFF. Full variable domain (outside the CDR3, taken from reference TRBV5-1 and TRBJ2-2): KAGVTQTPRYLIKTRGQQVTLSCSPISGHRSVSWYQQTPGQGLQFLFEYFSETQRNKGNFPGRFSGRQFSNSRSEMNVSTLELGDSALYLCASSGTGGTGELFFGEGSRLTVL.